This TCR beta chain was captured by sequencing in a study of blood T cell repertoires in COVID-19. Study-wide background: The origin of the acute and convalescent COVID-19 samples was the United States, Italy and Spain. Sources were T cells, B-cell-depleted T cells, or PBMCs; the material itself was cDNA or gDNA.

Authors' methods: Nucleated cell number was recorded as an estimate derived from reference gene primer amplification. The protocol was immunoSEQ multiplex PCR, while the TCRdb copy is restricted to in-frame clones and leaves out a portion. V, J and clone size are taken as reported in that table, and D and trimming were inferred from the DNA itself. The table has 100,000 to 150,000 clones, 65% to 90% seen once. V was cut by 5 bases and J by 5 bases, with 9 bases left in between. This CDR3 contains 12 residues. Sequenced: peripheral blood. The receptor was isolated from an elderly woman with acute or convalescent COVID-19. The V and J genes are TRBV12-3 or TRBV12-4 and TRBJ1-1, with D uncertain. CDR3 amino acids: CASSHTVTEAFF. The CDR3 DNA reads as TGTGCCAGCAGTCATACGGTAACTGAAGCTTTCTTT.